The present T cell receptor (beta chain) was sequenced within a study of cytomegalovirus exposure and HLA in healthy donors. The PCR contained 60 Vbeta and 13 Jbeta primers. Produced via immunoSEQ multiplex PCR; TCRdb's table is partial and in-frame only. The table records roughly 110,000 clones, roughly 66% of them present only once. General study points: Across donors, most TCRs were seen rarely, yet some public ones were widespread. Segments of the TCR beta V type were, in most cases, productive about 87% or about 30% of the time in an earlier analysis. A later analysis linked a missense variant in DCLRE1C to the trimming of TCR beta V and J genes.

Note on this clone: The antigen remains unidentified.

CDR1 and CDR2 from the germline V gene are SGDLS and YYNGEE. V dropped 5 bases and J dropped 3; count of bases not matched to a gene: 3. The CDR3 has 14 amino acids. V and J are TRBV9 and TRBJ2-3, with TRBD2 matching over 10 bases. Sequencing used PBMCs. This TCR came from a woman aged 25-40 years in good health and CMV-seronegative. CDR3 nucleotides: TGTGCCAGCAGTCCTAGCGGGAGTACAGATACGCAGTATTTT. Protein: CASSPSGSTDTQYF.